Below, 22 T cell receptor beta chains from the same sample are listed, as sequenced in a study of beta chain features in type 1 diabetes. The study, taken as a whole, reports: Patients with Type 1 diabetes showed moderately but significantly shorter TCRB CDR3s in all four CD4+ subsets.

These receptors' antigens are unknown. The investigators reverse transcribed all of the isolated RNA, so they sequenced expressed TCRB transcripts. Measured with immunoSEQ multiplex PCR; TCRdb has only the in-frame clones, and not every one. In the table there are hundreds of thousands of clones, around an eighth of which are singletons. The sequenced material came from naive CD4+ T cells from blood. These receptors all come from a man between 18 and 29 years old with type 1 diabetes.

The table lists this clone with a few counts. This chain uses TRBV19 with TRBJ2-1, with a weak D call TRBD1 (5 bases). Germline values: CDR1 LNHDA, CDR2 SQIVND (reference sequence). This CDR3 has 14 amino acids. Trimming took off 3 bases at V and 7 bases at J, with 13 bases between the two ends. CDR3 nucleotide sequence: TGTGCCAGTAGTATGGCGGACACTCGGAATGAGCAGTTCTTC. Encoded protein: CASSMADTRNEQFF.

CDR3 DNA sequence: TGTGCCAGCTCACCGACTTCCTCAGGGGACGTTTATGAAGCTTTCTTT. Translated: CASSPTSSGDVYEAFF. J is TRBJ1-1 and V is TRBV18; the D gene is possibly TRBD1 (6 bases). Germline CDR1 KGHSH, CDR2 LQKENI. The CDR3 extends over 16 amino acids. V was trimmed by 3 bases and J by 7 bases, leaving 21 bases between them.

V gene TRBV5-4 combines with J gene TRBJ2-3; 13 nucleotides align to TRBD2. Germline V gene lookup returns CDR1 SGHNT and CDR2 YYREEE (reference sequence). The V and J ends lost 5 bases and 0 bases, in that order; junction bases with no gene match: 6. The CDR3 runs 17 residues. The CDR3 loop reads CASSGLAGAGSTDTQYF. CDR3 nucleotides: TGTGCCAGCAGTGGACTAGCGGGGGCCGGGAGCACAGATACGCAGTATTTT.

This clone was seen a few times. This chain joins TRBV28 and TRBJ1-5; D unresolved. V lost 5 bases and J lost 3, with 8 bases in between. This CDR3 contains 13 residues. The germline V gene encodes CDR1 MDHEN and CDR2 SYDVKM. The CDR3 DNA reads TGTGCCAGCAGTCCACCTACCAATCAGCCCCAGCATTTT. Protein product: CASSPPTNQPQHF.

In its sample, this clone was seen a few times. This chain joins TRBV7-2 and TRBJ1-1; D is unclear. V dropped 4 bases and J dropped 6 bases, with 9 bases sitting between them. The CDR3 extends over 12 amino acids. CDR1 and CDR2 (germline): SGHTA, FQGNSA. CDR3 amino acids: CASSSRSAEAFF. DNA of the CDR3: TGTGCCAGCAGCTCCCGGAGCGCTGAAGCTTTCTTT.

A note on this clone: Additional DNA sequences in this sample encode the identical CDR3. The chain couples TRBV6-6 to TRBJ2-5; the match to TRBD1 covers 9 bases. Per the germline V gene, CDR1 is MNHNY and CDR2 is SVGAGI (reference sequence). CDR3 length: 15 amino acids. V lost 0 bases to trimming and J lost 4 bases; unmatched junction nucleotides: 3. CDR3 bases: TGTGCCAGCAGTTACTCGGGACAGGGAGGAGAGACCCAGTACTTC. Translation gives CASSYSGQGGETQYF.

The rearrangement links TRBV19 to TRBJ1-5; 8 bases are shared with TRBD1. V was pared by 3 bases and J by 5 bases, with 12 bases of the junction left unmatched. The CDR3 length is 17 residues. Germline V gene sequence: CDR1 LNHDA, CDR2 SQIVND (reference sequence). CDR3: CASSIEAGQVIHQPQHF. In DNA form, the CDR3 reads TGTGCCAGTAGTATCGAAGCGGGACAGGTGATCCATCAGCCCCAGCATTTT.

The chain recombines TRBV19 with TRBJ1-1; the D is unclear. Germline CDR1 LNHDA, CDR2 SQIVND (reference sequence). Trimming cost V 5 bases and J 5 bases, with 15 bases left between them. The CDR3 is 14 residues long. The CDR3: CASSPGGGLTEAFF. The CDR3, as DNA: TGTGCCAGTAGTCCTGGAGGCGGTTTAACTGAAGCTTTCTTT.

V gene TRBV2 combines with J gene TRBJ1-2, with D uncertain. CDR3 size: 15 residues. CDR1 SNHLY and CDR2 FYNNEI come from the germline V gene. V lost 6 bases to trimming and J lost 0 bases, with 14 bases between them. CDR3 sequence: CASRINSGANYGYTF. The CDR3 DNA sequence: TGTGCCAGCAGGATCAACAGCGGAGCTAACTATGGCTACACCTTC.

The V call is TRBV30, the J call TRBJ1-1; D gene unclear. This CDR3 is 13 amino acids long. Germline V lookup: CDR1 GTSNPN, CDR2 SVGIG (reference sequence). Trimming left V 3 bases short and J 5 bases short, with 13 bases between. This chain's CDR3 is CAWSLTRPTEAFF. CDR3 nucleotides: TGTGCCTGGAGCCTTACTCGTCCAACTGAAGCTTTCTTT.

This chain links TRBV28 with TRBJ2-7; TRBD1 matches at 8 bases. Trimming at V came to 5 bases and at J to 0 bases, leaving 9 bases not matched to a gene. Looked up from germline, CDR1 is MDHEN and CDR2 is SYDVKM. The CDR3 spans 16 residues. In DNA form, the CDR3 reads TGTGCCAGCAGTACTGGGACAGGTTTTAGCTCCTACGAGCAGTACTTC. This gives the protein CASSTGTGFSSYEQYF.

The rearrangement uses TRBV10-3 and TRBJ1-4, with 7 bases that match TRBD1. Looked up from germline, CDR1 is ENHRY and CDR2 is SYGVKD. The CDR3 loop spans 13 amino acids. V lost 10 bases, J lost 8 bases, and 10 bases stayed unmatched. The DNA for the CDR3 is TGTGCCAGCAGGGGGGACAAAACCGAAAAACTGTTTTTT. This gives the protein CASRGDKTEKLFF.

This clone was counted between two and nine times. The chain combines TRBV7-9 with TRBJ2-7; D possibly matches TRBD1 or TRBD2 (5 bases each). Germline CDR1 SEHNR, CDR2 FQNEAQ (reference sequence). Deletions cut 5 bases from V and 11 bases from J, with 16 bases between. This CDR3 has 12 residues. The CDR3 loop reads CASSRDGPLEYF. The DNA for the CDR3 is TGTGCCAGCAGCAGGGACGGCCCATTGGAGTACTTC.

This rearrangement joins TRBV28 to TRBJ2-3, with D possibly matching TRBD2 (5 bases). CDR3 length: 15 amino acids. Trimming removed 1 base at V and 4 bases at J, with 12 bases between. CDR1 and CDR2 (germline): MDHEN, SYDVKM. The CDR3 DNA sequence: TGTGCCAGCAGTTTATTAAGGACTCGGGCAGATACGCAGTATTTT. Protein sequence: CASSLLRTRADTQYF. Variable domain in full (rest from reference TRBV28 and TRBJ2-3): DVKVTQSSRYLVKRTGEKVFLECVQDMDHENMFWYRQDPGLGLRLIYFSYDVKMKEKGDIPEGYSVSREKKERFSLILESASTNQTSMYLCASSLLRTRADTQYFGPGTRLTVL.

This clone has only a few counts. The gene calls are TRBV19 and TRBJ1-2, with D possibly being TRBD1 (5 bases). The CDR3 is made up of 10 amino acids. Germline V gene data show CDR1 as LNHDA and CDR2 as SQIVND (reference sequence). The CDR3 DNA sequence: TGTGCAACCGGGGGCTATGGCTACACCTTC. It specifies CATGGYGYTF.

In this sample, this clone turned up a few times. The chain is built from TRBV28 and TRBJ1-1, with D unresolved. Trimming left V 2 bases short and J 5 bases short, with 12 bases between. CDR1 and CDR2 (germline): MDHEN, SYDVKM. The CDR3 is 14 amino acids. The CDR3 here is CASSLLLERTEAFF. The CDR3 DNA reads as TGTGCCAGCAGTTTACTTCTAGAGAGGACTGAAGCTTTCTTT.

In its sample, this clone was seen a few times. This chain's CDR3 is CASSLSDRLNTEAFF. Written as DNA, the CDR3 is TGTGCCAGCAGTTTATCAGACAGATTGAACACTGAAGCTTTCTTT. This chain connects TRBV27 to TRBJ1-1; tentative D call: TRBD1 (5 bases). V lost 0 bases, J lost 0 bases, and 8 bases lay in between. The CDR3 length is 15 residues. Germline V gene data show CDR1 as MNHEY and CDR2 as SMNVEV (reference sequence).

A few counts support this clone. The chain uses TRBV30 and TRBJ1-4; D gene ambiguous. There are 15 residues in the CDR3. Trimming pared 4 bases from V and 0 bases from J, leaving 12 bases between. Germline assignment: CDR1 GTSNPN and CDR2 SVGIG (reference sequence). Here the CDR3 DNA reads TGTGCCTGGAAGGAGGGTCTTGCAACTAATGAAAAACTGTTTTTT. Protein: CAWKEGLATNEKLFF.

This chain connects TRBV7-6 to TRBJ1-1; 7 bases are a match to TRBD1. V shed 5 bases, J shed 4 bases, and the junction held 7 bases outside the gene matches. Germline loops: CDR1 SGHVS, CDR2 FNYEAQ. The CDR3 is made up of 14 amino acids. CDR3 sequence reads: CASSQGQGGTEAFF. CDR3 DNA: TGTGCCAGCAGCCAGGGGCAGGGGGGCACTGAAGCTTTCTTT.

In this sample, this clone turned up once. The chain combines TRBV6-6 with TRBJ2-3; TRBD1 aligns across 9 bases. This CDR3 comprises 16 residues. The germline V gene has CDR1 MNHNY and CDR2 SVGAGI (reference sequence). The V segment lost 3 bases and the J segment 5 bases; nucleotides outside the gene matches: 9. The CDR3, as DNA: TGTGCCAGCAGTTATCGAACAGGGGGCGCGGTAGATACGCAGTATTTT. Its protein product is CASSYRTGGAVDTQYF.

This chain uses TRBV19 with TRBJ1-1; tentatively, D is TRBD1 (5 bases). Trimming took 6 bases from V and 3 from J, leaving 20 bases between them. The germline CDR1 and CDR2 sequences are LNHDA and SQIVND (reference sequence). The CDR3 contains 16 residues. CDR3 residues: CASRQDRPGGDTEAFF. The CDR3 DNA reads TGTGCCAGTAGACAAGACCGCCCCGGAGGGGACACTGAAGCTTTCTTT.

This chain joins TRBV7-2 and TRBJ2-2, with D unresolved. This CDR3 has 15 amino acids. Germline assignment: CDR1 SGHTA and CDR2 FQGNSA. V gave up 10 bases and J gave up 4 bases, with 19 bases separating them. Here the CDR3 reads CANLRSLGLTGELFF. CDR3 coding DNA: TGTGCCAACCTCCGCTCCCTGGGCCTCACCGGGGAGCTGTTTTTT.